Below, 22 T cell receptor beta chains from the same sample are listed, as sequenced in a study of OX40 agonist ivuxolimab in advanced cancers. The method was the immunoSEQ multiplex PCR assay. This immuneACCESS table, as held by TCRdb, lists in-frame sequences with V and J called but not all clones. Of the missing ones, under half trace to an unresolved V gene in checked studies; the others have no known cause. The sample profile shows roughly 80,000 clones; about 92% of them were found once. About 1.8% of the sample lies in the top ten. The specimen comprised CD4+ or CD8+ T cells sorted from blood, sampled in a trial of the OX40 agonist ivuxolimab. The receptor set was obtained from an adult with an advanced solid tumor such as melanoma, head and neck, liver or kidney cancer.

The genes are TRBV10-3 and TRBJ2-5, with 11 positions matching TRBD2. This CDR3 is 15 amino acids long. Germline V gene lookup returns CDR1 ENHRY and CDR2 SYGVKD. J was trimmed by 4 bases and V by 0 bases; bases with no gene match: 1. CDR3 region: CAISESSGGAETQYF. The CDR3 DNA follows: TGTGCCATCAGTGAGTCTAGCGGGGGGGCAGAGACCCAGTACTTC.

The V and J genes are TRBV10-1 and TRBJ1-1; D is unclear. This CDR3 comprises 14 residues. Per germline, CDR1 WNHNN and CDR2 SYGVQD (reference sequence). V dropped 3 bases and J dropped 7 bases, with 15 bases sitting between them. In DNA form, the CDR3 reads TGCGCCAGCAGTGACGGGGTCAAAGGGATTGAAGCTTTCTTT. Its protein is CASSDGVKGIEAFF.

This clone was observed a few times. The rearrangement uses TRBV5-6 and TRBJ1-6; no firm D call. The CDR3 contains 15 residues. V was pared by 0 bases and J by 4 bases, with 8 bases between. CDR1 is SGHDT, CDR2 YYEEEE, per germline. CDR3 protein: CASSLESRYNSPLHF. The CDR3 DNA is TGTGCCAGCAGCTTGGAGTCGCGGTATAATTCACCCCTCCACTTT.

This rearrangement joins TRBV30 to TRBJ2-1; D gene uncertain. There are 12 residues in the CDR3. V was pared by 4 bases and J by 8 bases, with 12 bases between. Germline assignment: CDR1 GTSNPN and CDR2 SVGIG (reference sequence). The CDR3 bases are TGTGCCTGGACCTCTCAAGTTCATGAGCAGTTCTTC. It specifies CAWTSQVHEQFF.

The chain employs TRBV7-2 and TRBJ2-5; no clear D. This CDR3 region has 14 residues. CDR1 is SGHTA and CDR2 is FQGNSA in the germline V gene. The germline V and J ends were trimmed by 5 bases and 6 bases, with 16 bases remaining between them. The CDR3 DNA reads TGTGCCAGCAGCCCTGACATGGTGGGAAAGACCCAGTACTTC. As protein: CASSPDMVGKTQYF.

The CDR3 nucleotides read TGTGCCAGCAGCTCCGGACTAGCGCACACAGATACGCAGTATTTT. This codes for CASSSGLAHTDTQYF. The chain carries TRBV11-1 and TRBJ2-3, with 9 bases matching TRBD2. The CDR3 is made up of 15 amino acids. The V segment lost 4 bases and the J segment 2 bases; nucleotides outside the gene matches: 4. Germline V gene data show CDR1 as SGHAT and CDR2 as FQDESV (reference sequence).

The chain carries TRBV4-1 and TRBJ2-1; D tentatively fits TRBD1 or TRBD2 (6 bases each). Trimming removed 4 bases from V and 9 bases from J, with 19 bases in between. CDR1 is MGHRA and CDR2 is YSYEKL in the germline V gene. CDR3 length: 15 residues. The CDR3 DNA is TGCGCCAGCAGCCTCCGACCGTTACGGGGGCCTGAGCAGTTCTTC. As protein: CASSLRPLRGPEQFF.

This chain joins TRBV15 and TRBJ2-7; TRBD2 is a possible D gene (6 bases). Trimming removed 2 bases from V and 6 bases from J, with 14 bases in between. This CDR3 has 14 residues. Looked up from germline, CDR1 is LNHNV and CDR2 is YYDKDF (reference sequence). CDR3 nucleotide sequence: TGTGCCACCAGCAGACCCGGAGGGGTAACCGAGCAGTACTTC. Translation gives CATSRPGGVTEQYF.

The chain links TRBV4-1 to TRBJ2-1; 7 positions agree with TRBD2. J lost 1 base, V lost 1 base, and 7 bases had no gene match. Germline-derived CDR1 and CDR2 are MGHRA and YSYEKL. CDR3 length equals 17 residues. Here the CDR3 reads CASSQGASGISYNEQFF. DNA for the CDR3: TGCGCCAGCAGCCAAGGTGCTAGCGGCATATCCTACAATGAGCAGTTCTTC.

This sequence joins TRBV7-9 and TRBJ1-1; 7 bases match TRBD1. From germline, CDR1 is SEHNR and CDR2 FQNEAQ (reference sequence). The CDR3 contains 15 residues. J gave up 4 bases and V 2 bases, and 7 bases lay outside the gene matches. The CDR3 protein is CASSLQGGLTTEAFF. CDR3 sequence (DNA): TGTGCCAGCAGCTTACAGGGGGGTCTGACCACTGAAGCTTTCTTT.

The V and J genes are TRBV15 and TRBJ2-6, with no clear D. The CDR3 has 14 amino acids. Trimming took off 1 base at V and 2 bases at J, with 3 bases between the two ends. From germline, CDR1 is LNHNV and CDR2 YYDKDF (reference sequence). This chain's CDR3 is CATSRGAGANVLTF. In nucleotides, the CDR3 is TGTGCCACCAGCAGAGGGGCTGGGGCCAACGTCCTGACTTTC.

The rearrangement uses TRBV2 and TRBJ1-5; D gene ambiguous. Germline V gene data show CDR1 as SNHLY and CDR2 as FYNNEI. This CDR3 spans 14 amino acids. V lost 3 bases to trimming and J lost 0 bases, with 6 bases between them. The CDR3 bases are TGTGCCAGCAGTGAGGGTTATAGCAATCAGCCCCAGCATTTT. Amino acid sequence: CASSEGYSNQPQHF.

The J gene is TRBJ2-7, the V gene TRBV9, with a weak D call TRBD2 (7 bases). The CDR3 sequence is 14 residues long. V lost 9 bases to trimming and J lost 4 bases, with 20 bases between them. Germline lookup yields CDR1 SGDLS and CDR2 YYNGEE. The DNA of the CDR3 is TGTGCCATCTCACGGGGGGCGATACCTTACGAGCAGTACTTC. Translating it yields CAISRGAIPYEQYF.

The J gene is TRBJ1-2, the V gene TRBV19, with a tentative D call TRBD1 (5 bases). This CDR3 region has 11 residues. The V and J ends lost 6 bases and 8 bases respectively, with 10 bases between them. Germline values: CDR1 LNHDA, CDR2 SQIVND (reference sequence). The CDR3 DNA follows: TGTGCCAGTAGGAGGGGTGAAGGCTACACCTTC. This translates into CASRRGEGYTF.

The V and J genes are TRBV10-3 and TRBJ2-7, with D perhaps TRBD1 or TRBD2 (5 bases each). Trimming took 6 bases from V and 4 from J, leaving 19 bases between them. The germline gives CDR1 ENHRY, CDR2 SYGVKD. The CDR3 is 15 residues long. The CDR3 coding sequence is TGTGCCATCAGCCGGGACCTTGAAGGGGTATACGAGCAGTACTTC. Translation gives CAISRDLEGVYEQYF.

The chain is built from TRBV5-5 and TRBJ2-1; 10 bases align to TRBD2. The J segment lost 6 bases and the V segment lost 5 bases, leaving 8 bases of the junction unmatched. This CDR3 is built from 15 residues. Germline CDR1 SGHKS, CDR2 YYEKEE (reference sequence). The CDR3, as DNA: TGTGCCAGCAGTTTTCTAGCGGGGGATTCCAATGAGCAGTTCTTC. Translated, it gives CASSFLAGDSNEQFF.

This clone was recorded once. This sequence joins TRBV29-1 and TRBJ2-6, with D unresolved. V was trimmed by 4 bases and J by 2 bases, leaving 9 bases between them. Per the germline V gene, CDR1 is SQVTM and CDR2 is ANQGSEA. The CDR3 runs to 14 residues. CDR3 nucleotides: TGCAGCGTTGTCTTGAGCGCTGGGGCCAACGTCCTGACTTTC. Translated, it gives CSVVLSAGANVLTF.

V usage is TRBV2 and J usage is TRBJ1-1; D is uncertain. CDR1 SNHLY and CDR2 FYNNEI come from the germline V gene. This CDR3 has 12 residues. The germline V and J ends were trimmed by 6 bases and 3 bases, with 8 bases remaining between them. The CDR3 sequence: CASSAAYTEAFF. In DNA, the CDR3 is TGTGCCAGCAGCGCCGCTTACACTGAAGCTTTCTTT.

This chain links TRBV7-8 with TRBJ2-1; no reliable D call. The CDR3 runs 15 residues. Trimming shortened V by 4 bases and J by 5 bases, and 15 bases separated the two germline ends. From germline, CDR1 is SGHVS and CDR2 FQNEAQ. The CDR3 loop is CASSSRRLVNNEQFF. CDR3 sequence (DNA): TGTGCCAGCAGCTCCAGGCGGCTAGTCAACAATGAGCAGTTCTTC.

The V call is TRBV5-1, the J call TRBJ2-1; TRBD2 aligns across 9 bases. CDR3 length: 18 residues. CDR1 is SGHRS and CDR2 is YFSETQ in the germline V gene. V lost 0 bases and J lost 7; bases outside the gene matches: 14. The CDR3 DNA sequence: TGCGCCAGCAGCTTGGGACTAGGCGGGGGGGCGTTGAGGAATGAGCAGTTCTTC. Translating it yields CASSLGLGGGALRNEQFF. The whole variable domain, filled in from reference TRBV5-1 and TRBJ2-1, reads KAGVTQTPRYLIKTRGQQVTLSCSPISGHRSVSWYQQTPGQGLQFLFEYFSETQRNKGNFPGRFSGRQFSNSRSEMNVSTLELGDSALYLCASSLGLGGGALRNEQFFGPGTRLTVL.

The chain employs TRBV19 and TRBJ2-7, with TRBD1 matching 7 bases. With V trimmed by 8 bases and J by 7 bases, 8 bases remained unmatched. CDR1 and CDR2 (germline): LNHDA, SQIVND (reference sequence). This CDR3 spans 12 amino acids. The DNA of the CDR3 is TGTGCCAGTGGGGACAGACTTCGTGAGCAGTACTTC. It yields the protein CASGDRLREQYF.

V gene TRBV5-1 combines with J gene TRBJ1-1; maybe TRBD1 (6 bases). The CDR3 extends over 15 amino acids. V was clipped by 2 bases and J by 2 bases, with 13 bases between them. Per germline, CDR1 SGHRS and CDR2 YFSETQ. The chain's CDR3 is CASSFRTAVNTEAFF. In nucleotides, the CDR3 is TGCGCCAGCAGCTTTAGGACAGCAGTCAACACTGAAGCTTTCTTT. Complete variable domain (other parts from reference TRBV5-1 and TRBJ1-1): KAGVTQTPRYLIKTRGQQVTLSCSPISGHRSVSWYQQTPGQGLQFLFEYFSETQRNKGNFPGRFSGRQFSNSRSEMNVSTLELGDSALYLCASSFRTAVNTEAFFGQGTRLTVV.